The present T cell receptor (beta chain) was sequenced within a study of T-cell memory formation after mild COVID-19. Looking at the study overall: The two donors had largely donor-specific TCR clusters. General study results and limits: Later expanders leaned CD4+, whereas day 15 to 85 contracting clones were balanced CD4/CD8. Among contracting clones, CD4+ were mainly CM/EM and CD8+ enriched in EMRA.

TCRalpha and TCRbeta libraries used 5'RACE with constant-segment primers and UMIs. MiXCR, run by TCRdb on the 5' RACE reads, gives a single entry per CDR3 protein. The table has around 310,000 distinct CDR3 sequences, over 11% seen once. This clonotype was recorded many times. Its specificity is unknown. The sequence was collected from a young man who had mild COVID-19 (a few samples of this study predate the infection). Cell type and time point are not known. Sequences were obtained from PBMCs or a T cell subset sorted from them (not recorded which).

CDR3 amino acids: CASSLASIRQLTKEKLFF. CDR3 in DNA: TGTGCCAGCAGCTTAGCGTCGATTAGACAGCTGACGAAGGAAAAACTGTTTTTT. This chain joins TRBV7-9 and TRBJ1-4, with a possible D match to TRBD1 (5 bases). Germline CDR1 and CDR2: SEHNR and FQNEAQ (reference sequence). The CDR3 runs 18 residues. Trimming cost V 0 bases and J 8 bases, with 22 bases left between them.